Sequencing of this T cell receptor beta chain was carried out in a study of response to subunit inactivated influenza vaccine. The CDR3 has 16 residues. The germline V gene encodes CDR1 SGHKS and CDR2 YYEKEE (reference sequence). V lost 4 bases, J lost 4 bases, and 12 bases stayed unmatched. There are a few counts of this clonotype. From the RT-PCR reads, TCRdb called clonotypes with MiXCR, one entry per CDR3 protein. This table holds over 750,000 distinct CDR3 sequences, 20% to 25% found once. This specimen consisted of PBMCs from blood, obtained 4 to 6 days after vaccination. The receptor comes from a man in his fifties who received an inactivated influenza vaccine. The chain employs TRBV5-5 and TRBJ2-7, with 9 bases lining up with TRBD1. The CDR3 nucleotides are TGTGCCAGCAGCAACATCGCTGGGACAGGGTTTTACGAGCAGTACTTC. Translation gives CASSNIAGTGFYEQYF.